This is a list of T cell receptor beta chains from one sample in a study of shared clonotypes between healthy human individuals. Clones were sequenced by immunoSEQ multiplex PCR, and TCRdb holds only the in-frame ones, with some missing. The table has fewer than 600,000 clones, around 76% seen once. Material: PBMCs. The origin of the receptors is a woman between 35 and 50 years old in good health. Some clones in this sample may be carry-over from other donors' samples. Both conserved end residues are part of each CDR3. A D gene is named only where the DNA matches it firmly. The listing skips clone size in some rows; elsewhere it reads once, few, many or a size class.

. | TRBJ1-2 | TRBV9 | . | TGTGCCAGCAGCGTAACAGAAGATGCTAACTATGGCTACACCTTC | CASSVTEDANYGYTF
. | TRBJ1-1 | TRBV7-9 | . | TGTGCCAGCAGCTTAGACGCCCGGAACACTGAAGCTTTCTTT | CASSLDARNTEAFF
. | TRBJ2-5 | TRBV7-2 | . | TGTGCCAGCAGCTTAGGTCAGGGCGGTGGACGGACCCAGTACTTC | CASSLGQGGGRTQYF
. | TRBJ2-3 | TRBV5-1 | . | TGCGCCAGCAGCCATAGCGGTGTCACAGATACGCAGTATTTT | CASSHSGVTDTQYF
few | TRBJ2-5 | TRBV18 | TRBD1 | TGTGCCAGCTCACGACAGGGACGAGAGACCCAGTACTTC | CASSRQGRETQYF
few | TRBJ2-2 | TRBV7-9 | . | TGTGCCAGCAAAGAGATAAACACCGGGGAGCTGTTTTTT | CASKEINTGELFF
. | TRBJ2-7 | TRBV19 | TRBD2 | TGTGCCAGTAGACGGACTAGCGGGGATACCTACGAGCAGTACTTC | CASRRTSGDTYEQYF
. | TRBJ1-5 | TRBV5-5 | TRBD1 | TGTGCCAGCAGCCCTAACAGGGGGCGCCAGCCCCAGCATTTT | CASSPNRGRQPQHF
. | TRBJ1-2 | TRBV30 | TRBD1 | TGTGCCTGGAAGTTAGGGGAGGGGGCTGGAGGCTACACCTTC | CAWKLGEGAGGYTF
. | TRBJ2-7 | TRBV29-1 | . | TGCAGCGTTTCTTCTAGCTCCTACGAGCAGTACTTC | CSVSSSSYEQYF
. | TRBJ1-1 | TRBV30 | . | TGTGCCTGGAGTCCCTGGGGGCGGGGCACTGAAGCTTTCTTT | CAWSPWGRGTEAFF
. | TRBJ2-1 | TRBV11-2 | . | TGTGCCAGCAGCTCGAATTCTTTGGGCGGAGGCGGGGATGAGCAGTTCTTC | CASSSNSLGGGGDEQFF
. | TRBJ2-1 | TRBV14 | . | TGTGCCAGCAGCGCTATAAATGAGCAGTTCTTC | CASSAINEQFF
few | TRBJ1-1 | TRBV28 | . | TGTGCCAGCAGTCTAGGACAGTCCTTCACTGAAGCTTTCTTT | CASSLGQSFTEAFF
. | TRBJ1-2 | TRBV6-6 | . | TGTGCCAGCGGTTTCCCCGGGGGTTCTGGCTACACCTTC | CASGFPGGSGYTF
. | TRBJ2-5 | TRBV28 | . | TGTGCCAGCAGTTTAAGGCGAAACCGGGACATCGGGGAGACCCAGTACTTC | CASSLRRNRDIGETQYF
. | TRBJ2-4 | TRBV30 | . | TGTGCCTGGAATTCTGCGAGACTTGCCCTCTCCGCCAAAAACATTCAGTACTTC | CAWNSARLALSAKNIQYF
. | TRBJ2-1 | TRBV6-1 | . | TGTGCCAGCAGTCGGGAGCGGAGCTCCTACAATGAGCAGTTCTTC | CASSRERSSYNEQFF
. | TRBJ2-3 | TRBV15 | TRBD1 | TGTGCCACCAGCACACGGGACAGGGGGTTTACAGATACGCAGTATTTT | CATSTRDRGFTDTQYF
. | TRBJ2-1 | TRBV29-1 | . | TGCAGCGTCGACCGGGACGGACTACAGTTCTTC | CSVDRDGLQFF
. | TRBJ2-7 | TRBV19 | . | TGTGCCAGTAGTATGGCGAAATCTTACGAGCAGTACTTC | CASSMAKSYEQYF
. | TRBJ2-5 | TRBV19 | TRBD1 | TGTGCCAGTAGTATTACAGGGGAACAGACCCAGTACTTC | CASSITGEQTQYF
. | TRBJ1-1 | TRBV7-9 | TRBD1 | TGTGCCAGCAGCGCAACAGGGGGCTCTGAAGCTTTCTTT | CASSATGGSEAFF
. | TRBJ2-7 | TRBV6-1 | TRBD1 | TGTGCCAGCATGCAACAGGGGGCCCCCTACGAGCAGTACTTC | CASMQQGAPYEQYF
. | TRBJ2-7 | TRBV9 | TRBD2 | TGTGCCAGCAGCGTAGGGGGGACTAGCGCCCACGAGCAGTACTTC | CASSVGGTSAHEQYF
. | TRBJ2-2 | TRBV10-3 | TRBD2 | TGTGCCATCAGTGAGTCGGGAAGCGGGGCTGACGGGGAGCTGTTTTTT | CAISESGSGADGELFF
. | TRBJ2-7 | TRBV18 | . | TGTGCCAGCTCACCAGGGCAGGGAATAAGCGAGCAGTACTTC | CASSPGQGISEQYF
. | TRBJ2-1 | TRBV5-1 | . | TGCGCCAGCAGCTTGGTACCCGGGACGGGGAACAATGAGCAGTTCTTC | CASSLVPGTGNNEQFF
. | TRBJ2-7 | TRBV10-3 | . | TGTGCCATCAGTGACCCCGACGGGGACGTATCCTACGAGCAGTACTTC | CAISDPDGDVSYEQYF
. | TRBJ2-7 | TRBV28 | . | TGTGCCAGCAGTTTACCACGGCTCTACGAGCAGTACTTC | CASSLPRLYEQYF
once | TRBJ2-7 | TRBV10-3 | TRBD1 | TGTGCCATCAGTAACGGGGGACAGGGGCCCTACGAGCAGTACTTC | CAISNGGQGPYEQYF
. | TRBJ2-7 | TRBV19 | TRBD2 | TGTGCCAGTAGTATACCCGGGACTAGATATGGCGAGCAGTACTTC | CASSIPGTRYGEQYF
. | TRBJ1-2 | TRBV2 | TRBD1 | TGTGCCAGCAGCGCCACAACAGGGGGCGCCTATGGCTACACCTTC | CASSATTGGAYGYTF
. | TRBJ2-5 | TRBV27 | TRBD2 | TGTGCCAGCAGTTTATTACCTAGCGGGACCCAGTACTTC | CASSLLPSGTQYF
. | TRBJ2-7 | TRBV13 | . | TGTGCCAGCAGCTCGGGACGGCACGAGCAGTACTTC | CASSSGRHEQYF
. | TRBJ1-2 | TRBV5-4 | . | TGTGCCAGCAGCCCGGACAATCCTAACTATGGCTACACCTTC | CASSPDNPNYGYTF
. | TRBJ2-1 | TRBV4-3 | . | TGCGCCAGCAGCCAGGAACCGACTGGCTCCTACAATGAGCAGTTCTTC | CASSQEPTGSYNEQFF
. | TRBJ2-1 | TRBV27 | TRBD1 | TGTGCCAGCAGTCAACTCGGACAGGGGAACAATGAGCAGTTCTTC | CASSQLGQGNNEQFF
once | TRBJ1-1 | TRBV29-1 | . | TGCAGCGTTGACCCGGGGGGAGGGGCTTTCTTT | CSVDPGGGAFF
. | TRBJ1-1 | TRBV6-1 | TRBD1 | TGTGCCAGCAGTGGGGACAGGTACGAAGCTTTCTTT | CASSGDRYEAFF
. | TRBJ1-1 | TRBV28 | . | TGTGCCAGCAGTACGAGGACGGGGAACACTGAAGCTTTCTTT | CASSTRTGNTEAFF
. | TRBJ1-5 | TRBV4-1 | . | TGCGCCAGCAGCCAACAACAGGGTAGCAATCAGCCCCAGCATTTT | CASSQQQGSNQPQHF
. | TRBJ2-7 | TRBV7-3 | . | TGTGCCAGCAGCTTAGTGGGGGGACTCCCTGCCTACGAGCAGTACTTC | CASSLVGGLPAYEQYF
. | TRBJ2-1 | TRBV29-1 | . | TGCAGCGTTGGCCCCCCCACACCCAGAATCGAGCAGTTCTTC | CSVGPPTPRIEQFF
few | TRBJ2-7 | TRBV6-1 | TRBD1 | TGTGCCAGCAGTGTCTTAGGGACAGAGACCTACGAGCAGTACTTC | CASSVLGTETYEQYF